The subject of this entry is one T cell receptor (beta chain). Its matching antigen is unknown. V lost 0 bases, J lost 0 bases, and 11 bases lay in between. Germline V CDR1 and CDR2: SGHRS, YFSETQ. The CDR3 runs to 16 residues. Libraries were prepared by immunoSEQ multiplex PCR; TCRdb keeps only in-frame clonotypes and omits some of them. The sample yields 2,100,000 or so clones, under 97% seen once. The record originates from a study of shared clonotypes between healthy human individuals. Study-wide context: The study used three CD4 naive, three CD4 memory, two CD8 naive and one CD8 memory plate per donor. Study conclusions and caveats: Clonotypes shared by all four sorted-subset donors had higher generation probabilities than non-shared clonotypes. Apart from blood, nothing was sampled; tissue repertoires likely differ.

Source material: naive CD4+ T cells sorted from blood. As for subset: CD45RA+ positively selected. The clonotype was recovered from a man aged 18 to 29 in good health. The chain uses TRBV5-1 and TRBJ2-3; no clear D. The CDR3, as DNA: TGCGCCAGCAGCTTGGAAAGTATTCTTAGCACAGATACGCAGTATTTT. Protein sequence: CASSLESILSTDTQYF.